What follows are 30 T cell receptor beta chains derived from one specimen sequenced in a study of T cell changes during pregnancy in multiple sclerosis. Some clones are missing from TCRdb's copy, which holds only in-frame ones; the method was immunoSEQ multiplex PCR. This sample has 78,000 or so clones, with about 91% found just once. Here the sequenced sample was peripheral blood, taken before pregnancy. The source of these receptors is a female donor with multiple sclerosis, enrolled in a pregnancy study.

The J gene is TRBJ2-5, the V gene TRBV6-1, with 9 bases identical to TRBD2. The CDR3 totals 14 residues. V shed 7 bases and J 5 bases; nucleotides not matched to a gene: 8. Germline lookup yields CDR1 MNHNS and CDR2 SASEGT. In DNA form, the CDR3 reads TGTGCCAGCACAGAAGCGGGAGGCGCGGAGACCCAGTACTTC. It is translated as CASTEAGGAETQYF.

As to this clone: Other nucleotide sequences from this sample produce the same CDR3. The J gene is TRBJ2-7, the V gene TRBV9, with 9 bases lining up with TRBD1. Per germline, CDR1 SGDLS and CDR2 YYNGEE. J gave up 4 bases and V 2 bases, and 4 bases lay outside the gene matches. The CDR3 extends over 14 amino acids. The CDR3, as DNA: TGTGCCAGCAGCGTCGGGACAGGGACATACGAGCAGTACTTC. Encoded protein: CASSVGTGTYEQYF.

The chain carries TRBV28 and TRBJ2-1, with a weak D call TRBD1 (6 bases). In germline, CDR1 is MDHEN, CDR2 SYDVKM. V lost 5 bases and J lost 10, with 15 bases in between. CDR3 length: 13 residues. The CDR3 sequence is CASSPRGFSEQFF. For the CDR3, the DNA is TGTGCCAGCAGTCCCAGGGGTTTCAGCGAGCAGTTCTTC.

The chain recombines TRBV5-1 with TRBJ2-7; weak D call: TRBD2 (6 bases). Trimming shortened V by 4 bases and J by 3 bases, and 11 bases separated the two germline ends. Germline V gives CDR1 SGHRS, CDR2 YFSETQ. This CDR3 region has 13 residues. In DNA form, the CDR3 reads TGCGCCAGCAGCACGACAGCGGGCTACGAGCAGTACTTC. Amino acid sequence: CASSTTAGYEQYF.

The chain couples TRBV28 to TRBJ2-7; the match to TRBD1 covers 7 bases. The V and J ends lost 1 base and 6 bases, in that order; junction bases with no gene match: 6. CDR3 length: 14 residues. CDR1 and CDR2 (germline): MDHEN, SYDVKM. Written as DNA, the CDR3 is TGTGCCAGCAGTTTATTGACAGGGAGCTCCGAGCAGTACTTC. It yields the protein CASSLLTGSSEQYF.

The chain employs TRBV19 and TRBJ2-7; maybe TRBD2 (5 bases). Trimming shortened V by 0 bases and J by 5 bases, and 17 bases separated the two germline ends. The CDR3 loop spans 16 amino acids. In germline, CDR1 is LNHDA, CDR2 SQIVND (reference sequence). The CDR3, as DNA: TGTGCCAGTAGTATAGATCCTGTGACTCCCGGGGACGAGCAGTACTTC. Translating it yields CASSIDPVTPGDEQYF.

The chain recombines TRBV7-9 with TRBJ2-1; weak D call: TRBD2 (6 bases). The CDR3 spans 17 residues. V gave up 0 bases and J gave up 0 bases, with 12 bases separating them. Germline loops: CDR1 SEHNR, CDR2 FQNEAQ (reference sequence). Here the CDR3 reads CASSLALGGNSYNEQFF. The CDR3 DNA is TGTGCCAGCAGCTTAGCCCTAGGCGGGAACTCCTACAATGAGCAGTTCTTC. The entire variable domain, with the rest obtained from reference TRBV7-9 and TRBJ2-1, is as follows: DTGVSQNPRHKITKRGQNVTFRCDPISEHNRLYWYRQTLGQGPEFLTYFQNEAQLEKSRLLSDRFSAERPKGSFSTLEIQRTEQGDSAMYLCASSLALGGNSYNEQFFGPGTRLTVL.

The J gene is TRBJ2-3, the V gene TRBV5-1; 7 bases map to TRBD1. The CDR3 is 16 residues long. Trimming cost V 0 bases and J 0 bases; bases outside gene matches: 4. Germline V gene lookup returns CDR1 SGHRS and CDR2 YFSETQ. CDR3 loop: CASSLGRGPSTDTQYF. The CDR3 coding sequence is TGCGCCAGCAGCTTGGGAAGGGGGCCCAGCACAGATACGCAGTATTTT.

The chain couples TRBV28 to TRBJ2-7; 8 bases agree with TRBD1. The CDR3 has 14 amino acids. Germline lookup yields CDR1 MDHEN and CDR2 SYDVKM. The junction had 7 bases not matched to a gene; V was cut back by 5 bases and J by 4 bases. The CDR3 DNA reads as TGTGCCAGCAGTGCCGGGACAGGAGTTTACGAGCAGTACTTC. This translates into CASSAGTGVYEQYF.

This rearrangement joins TRBV4-2 to TRBJ1-5, with TRBD1 as a possible D gene (5 bases). Germline CDR1 and CDR2: LGHNA and YNFKEQ. This CDR3 spans 16 amino acids. Trimming stripped 0 bases from V and 7 bases from J, with 16 bases between. CDR3 protein: CASSQDGAASGQPQHF. Written as DNA, the CDR3 is TGTGCCAGCAGCCAAGATGGGGCGGCCTCCGGGCAGCCCCAGCATTTT.

J is TRBJ2-5 and V is TRBV29-1; weak D call: TRBD1 (5 bases). This CDR3 comprises 13 residues. The germline V gene has CDR1 SQVTM and CDR2 ANQGSEA. Trimming cost V 2 bases and J 5 bases, with 12 bases left between them. CDR3 amino acids: CSVELRVGETQYF. CDR3 nucleotide sequence: TGCAGCGTTGAACTCAGGGTCGGGGAGACCCAGTACTTC.

The chain recombines TRBV30 with TRBJ1-5; 7 bases line up with TRBD1. The length of the CDR3 is 14 residues. The germline CDR1 and CDR2 sequences are GTSNPN and SVGIG (reference sequence). V dropped 4 bases and J dropped 2; count of bases not matched to a gene: 5. For the CDR3, the DNA is TGTGCCTGGAACAGACAGGGCGGCAATCAGCCCCAGCATTTT. Translated: CAWNRQGGNQPQHF.

This chain uses TRBV7-2 with TRBJ2-7, with a weak D call TRBD2 (6 bases). The V and J ends lost 0 bases and 0 bases respectively, with 15 bases between them. Looked up from germline, CDR1 is SGHTA and CDR2 is FQGNSA. This CDR3 has 17 amino acids. CDR3: CASSLASSGGNSYEQYF. The CDR3 bases are TGTGCCAGCAGCTTAGCGAGCAGTGGCGGGAACTCCTACGAGCAGTACTTC.

The gene calls are TRBV9 and TRBJ1-4; 11 bases are shared with TRBD1. With V trimmed by 0 bases and J by 8 bases, 9 bases remained unmatched. Germline CDR1 is SGDLS and CDR2 is YYNGEE. This CDR3 has 17 residues. The chain's CDR3 is CASSVEGTGGFGEKLFF. The CDR3 coding sequence is TGTGCCAGCAGCGTAGAAGGGACAGGGGGTTTCGGCGAAAAACTGTTTTTT.

The chain combines TRBV18 with TRBJ1-5; TRBD1 is a possible D gene (5 bases). Germline V gene data show CDR1 as KGHSH and CDR2 as LQKENI. The V end was cut by 3 bases, the J end by 1 base, with 7 bases between. This CDR3 is built from 14 residues. CDR3 sequence: CASSPQGSNQPQHF. The CDR3 DNA reads TGTGCCAGCTCACCTCAGGGAAGCAATCAGCCCCAGCATTTT.

The J gene is TRBJ2-1, the V gene TRBV27; 10 bases map to TRBD2. Germline-derived CDR1 and CDR2 are MNHEY and SMNVEV (reference sequence). After removal of 4 bases from V and 5 bases from J, the junction contained 11 bases not matched to a gene. The CDR3 sequence is 17 residues long. The CDR3 region is CASSSYLTSGVNNEQFF. The CDR3 coding sequence is TGTGCCAGCAGTTCGTACCTTACTAGCGGGGTCAACAATGAGCAGTTCTTC.

The V and J genes are TRBV11-3 and TRBJ2-2, with TRBD2 as a possible D gene (5 bases). Deletions cut 5 bases from V and 0 bases from J, with 10 bases between. CDR3 length equals 15 residues. The germline V gene has CDR1 SGHNT and CDR2 YENEEA. The CDR3 protein is CASSHSDANTGELFF. DNA for the CDR3: TGTGCCAGCAGCCATAGCGACGCGAACACCGGGGAGCTGTTTTTT. The full variable domain, rest sourced from reference TRBV11-3 and TRBJ2-2, is EAGVVQSPRYKIIEKKQPVAFWCNPISGHNTLYWYLQNLGQGPELLIRYENEEAVDDSQLPKDRFSAERLKGVDSTLKIQPAELGDSAVYLCASSHSDANTGELFFGEGSRLTVL.

The rearrangement uses TRBV7-9 and TRBJ2-5; TRBD2 matches at 7 bases. Germline-derived CDR1 and CDR2 are SEHNR and FQNEAQ (reference sequence). Trimming removed 1 base from V and 2 bases from J; junction bases left unmatched: 1. CDR3 length equals 14 residues. Here the CDR3 DNA reads TGTGCCAGCAGCTTAGAGCGGGGACAAGAGACCCAGTACTTC. This translates into CASSLERGQETQYF. The full variable domain, with the rest looked up from reference TRBV7-9 and TRBJ2-5, is DTGVSQNPRHKITKRGQNVTFRCDPISEHNRLYWYRQTLGQGPEFLTYFQNEAQLEKSRLLSDRFSAERPKGSFSTLEIQRTEQGDSAMYLCASSLERGQETQYFGPGTRLLVL.

V usage is TRBV4-3 and J usage is TRBJ2-5; the match to TRBD2 covers 8 bases. The trim removed 0 bases at V and 5 bases at J, leaving 8 bases unmatched. The CDR3 sequence is 16 residues long. Germline-derived CDR1 and CDR2 are LGHNA and YSLEER. The CDR3 region is CASSQEPSGRSETQYF. DNA of the CDR3: TGCGCCAGCAGCCAAGAACCTAGCGGGCGATCTGAGACCCAGTACTTC.

The chain links TRBV19 to TRBJ1-1, with 8 nucleotides matching TRBD1. The germline V gene encodes CDR1 LNHDA and CDR2 SQIVND (reference sequence). The trim removed 7 bases at V and 5 bases at J, leaving 6 bases unmatched. The CDR3 extends over 13 amino acids. CDR3 region: CASTEDRETEAFF. The CDR3 DNA reads as TGTGCCAGTACCGAGGACAGGGAGACTGAAGCTTTCTTT.

This clone was seen just once. The chain links TRBV9 to TRBJ2-3; D remains ambiguous. The germline V gene encodes CDR1 SGDLS and CDR2 YYNGEE. This CDR3 comprises 14 residues. Trimming took 0 bases from V and 3 from J, leaving 8 bases between them. The chain's CDR3 is CASSVGPVTDTQYF. CDR3 bases: TGTGCCAGCAGCGTAGGCCCGGTAACAGATACGCAGTATTTT.

The J gene is TRBJ2-7, the V gene TRBV6-1; the match to TRBD1 covers 7 bases. The germline V gene has CDR1 MNHNS and CDR2 SASEGT. CDR3 length: 15 amino acids. V dropped 2 bases and J dropped 2; count of bases not matched to a gene: 6. CDR3 nucleotide sequence: TGTGCCAGCAGTGAACCCGGGACAGCCACCTACGAGCAGTACTTC. This encodes CASSEPGTATYEQYF.

The chain recombines TRBV30 with TRBJ1-2, with D perhaps TRBD1 (5 bases). Trimming removed 5 bases at V and 2 bases at J, with 12 bases between. The CDR3 totals 13 residues. The germline V gene has CDR1 GTSNPN and CDR2 SVGIG (reference sequence). CDR3: CAWGLRGNYGYTF. CDR3 in DNA: TGTGCCTGGGGGCTAAGGGGAAACTATGGCTACACCTTC.

V usage is TRBV7-6 and J usage is TRBJ2-5, with unresolved D. Germline V CDR1 and CDR2: SGHVS, FNYEAQ. V was clipped by 6 bases and J by 3 bases, with 5 bases between them. This CDR3 is built from 11 residues. CDR3 sequence: CASRSEETQYF. In DNA, the CDR3 is TGTGCCAGCAGGTCCGAAGAGACCCAGTACTTC.

This CDR3 is CASRSTGGNYEQYF. The CDR3 bases are TGTGCCAGTAGGTCCACAGGGGGTAACTACGAGCAGTACTTC. This chain uses TRBV19 with TRBJ2-7, with 8 bases aligning to TRBD1. Germline V gene sequence: CDR1 LNHDA, CDR2 SQIVND (reference sequence). The CDR3 contains 14 residues. V was pared by 6 bases and J by 3 bases, with 7 bases of the junction left unmatched.

The chain recombines TRBV28 with TRBJ1-4; 7 bases map to TRBD1. Germline-derived CDR1 and CDR2 are MDHEN and SYDVKM. V lost 2 bases, J lost 8 bases, and 8 bases stayed unmatched. This CDR3 is built from 15 residues. CDR3 nucleotide sequence: TGTGCCAGCAGTTTAGTTAAAGACAGGGACGAAAAACTGTTTTTT. Its translation is CASSLVKDRDEKLFF.

The chain links TRBV7-8 to TRBJ2-1, with 8 bases lining up with TRBD1. Per germline, CDR1 SGHVS and CDR2 FQNEAQ. The ends lost 4 bases at V and 14 bases at J; junction bases unmatched: 16. CDR3 length: 15 residues. The CDR3 is CASSSGQGPWVGEFF. The CDR3 DNA is TGTGCCAGCAGCTCTGGACAGGGACCCTGGGTGGGTGAGTTCTTC.

The chain has TRBV5-6 and TRBJ1-2; D is uncertain. The CDR3 contains 13 residues. The V and J ends lost 2 bases and 7 bases respectively, with 12 bases between them. In germline, CDR1 is SGHDT, CDR2 YYEEEE. CDR3 nucleotides: TGTGCCAGCAGCTTAGGAGGAATCGGTGGCTACACCTTC. This encodes CASSLGGIGGYTF. Looking up the rest from reference TRBV5-6 and TRBJ1-2 gives the full variable domain: DAGVTQSPTHLIKTRGQQVTLRCSPKSGHDTVSWYQQALGQGPQFIFQYYEEEERQRGNFPDRFSGHQFPNYSSELNVNALLLGDSALYLCASSLGGIGGYTFGSGTRLTVV.

This rearrangement joins TRBV7-9 to TRBJ2-7; 7 bases match TRBD2. Looked up from germline, CDR1 is SEHNR and CDR2 is FQNEAQ (reference sequence). V lost 3 bases to trimming and J lost 7 bases; unmatched junction nucleotides: 6. This CDR3 contains 13 residues. This chain's CDR3 is CASSFAGVWEQYF. The CDR3, as DNA: TGTGCCAGCAGCTTCGCGGGAGTATGGGAGCAGTACTTC.

The rearrangement uses TRBV21-1 and TRBJ1-1; no DNA check was done on the table's D call, TRBD1. TRBV21-1 is termed a pseudogene. CDR3 length equals 13 residues. The CDR3 sequence: CASSPRTDLEAFF. CDR3 nucleotide sequence: TGTGCCAGCAGCCCCCGGACAGACCTTGAAGCTTTCTTT.